Listed below are T cell receptor beta chains from one sample, sequenced in a study of blood T cell repertoires in COVID-19. The data were produced by immunoSEQ multiplex PCR, yet TCRdb's version contains in-frame clones alone and is incomplete. The sample yields under 200,000 clones, about 86% seen once. Sequenced sample: peripheral blood. The receptors shown here come from a man aged 60 to 75 with acute or convalescent COVID-19. CDR3s include the opening cysteine and the closing phenylalanine or tryptophan. D genes are given only for firm matches. Part of the rows lack a size; the others show once, few, many or a class for expanded clones.

V gene	clone size	D gene	J gene	CDR3 length	CDR3 DNA	CDR3 protein
TRBV5-6	.	.	TRBJ1-2	15	TGTGCCAGCAGCTTGAAATTCGGTAGGACAGCTGGTGTTACCTTC	CASSLKFGRTAGVTF
TRBV10-1	.	.	TRBJ2-7	15	TGCGCCAGCAGTGAGTCGATAGGAGTGGGGGCTGGTTGGAACTTC	CASSESIGVGAGWNF
TRBV30	.	.	TRBJ2-6	15	TGTGCCTGGAGGCGGGGGCGCGCCGGGGCCAACGTCCTGACTTTC	CAWRRGRAGANVLTF
TRBV19	.	.	TRBJ2-6	19	TGTGCCAGTAGCCCAGGTAGGGCCAGGGTTTTCTCTGGGGCCAACGTCCTGACTTTC	CASSPGRARVFSGANVLTF
TRBV2	.	.	TRBJ2-2	15	TGTGCCAGCAGTGTAATGGTGCGGAACACCGGGGAGCTGTTTTTT	CASSVMVRNTGELFF
TRBV10-3	.	.	TRBJ1-4	12	TGTGCCATCAGTGGGAGTCTGGAAAAACTGTTTTTT	CAISGSLEKLFF
TRBV28	.	TRBD2	TRBJ2-2	14	TGTGCCATCCTGCCTAGCGGGGGGACCGGGGAGCTGTTTTTT	CAILPSGGTGELFF
TRBV7-8	.	.	TRBJ1-3	15	TGTGCCAGCAGCTTAGACTCATTCTCTGGAAACACCATATATTTT	CASSLDSFSGNTIYF
TRBV19	.	.	TRBJ2-7	14	TGTGCCAGTAGTGTAGCGGACAGCTCCTACGAGCAGTACTTC	CASSVADSSYEQYF
TRBV11-2	once	.	TRBJ1-2	15	TGTGCCAGCAGCCCAGTTGAGGGAGCGTCATATGGCTACACCTTC	CASSPVEGASYGYTF
TRBV27	.	.	TRBJ1-5	14	TGTGCCAGCAGGACACAAAATAGCAATCAGCCCCAGCATTTT	CASRTQNSNQPQHF
TRBV6-2/TRBV6-3	.	.	TRBJ1-5	14	TGTGCCAGCAGTTACGGCGGGACGGGCCAGCCCCAGCATTTT	CASSYGGTGQPQHF
TRBV28	.	.	TRBJ2-7	14	TGTGCCAGCAGCACTGGACAGGGAGGGTACGAGCAGTACTTC	CASSTGQGGYEQYF
TRBV30	.	TRBD2	TRBJ2-7	13	TGTGCCTGGAGAAAAAGCGGGGCCTACGAGCAGTACTTC	CAWRKSGAYEQYF
TRBV7-6	.	TRBD2	TRBJ2-3	17	TGTGCCAGCAGCCTAGGACTAGCGGGACCAGGCACAGATACGCAGTATTTT	CASSLGLAGPGTDTQYF
TRBV7-9	.	TRBD2	TRBJ2-5	14	TGTGCCAGCAGCTACGGACTAGTGGGACGGACCCAGTACTTC	CASSYGLVGRTQYF
TRBV25-1	.	.	TRBJ1-2	14	TGTGCCAGCAGTGAATCTGGTCAGGACTATGGCTACACCTTC	CASSESGQDYGYTF
TRBV5-1	.	.	TRBJ2-7	14	TGCGCCAGCAGCCCGACTCCAGCCACGTACGAGCAGTACTTC	CASSPTPATYEQYF
TRBV28	.	.	TRBJ2-4	13	TGTGCCAGCAGCACAAACGCCAAAAACATTCAGTACTTC	CASSTNAKNIQYF
TRBV6-4	.	TRBD1	TRBJ2-3	15	TGTGCCAGCCCGTCCCAGGGGGTTCAAGATGATACGCAGTATTTT	CASPSQGVQDDTQYF
TRBV19	.	.	TRBJ2-1	16	TGTGCCAGTAGTAAGGAGGGGTCTAGCCCCCCCGTGGAGCAGTTCTTC	CASSKEGSSPPVEQFF
TRBV27	.	TRBD2	TRBJ2-1	14	TGTGCCAGCAGATCCGGACTAGAGGGAGGGGAGCAGTTCTTC	CASRSGLEGGEQFF
TRBV5-8	.	.	TRBJ1-2	13	TGTGCCAGCAGCTCCTTTGGGCTCTATGGCTACACCTTC	CASSSFGLYGYTF
TRBV7-2	.	.	TRBJ1-5	16	TGTGCCAGCAGCTTGACCTCCCAACAGGTAGGGCAGCCCCAGCATTTT	CASSLTSQQVGQPQHF
TRBV29-1	.	TRBD1	TRBJ1-1	15	TGCAGCGTTGAAAGGGGACAGGCATCGAACACTGAAGCTTTCTTT	CSVERGQASNTEAFF
TRBV6-7	.	.	TRBJ1-5	15	TGTGCCAGCAGTTACTCGATTTGCCGGGTAAGGCCCCAGCATTTT	CASSYSICRVRPQHF
TRBV10-3	.	.	TRBJ2-1	12	TGTGCCATCAGTGAGTCTAGGAGGGTGCAGTTCTTC	CAISESRRVQFF
TRBV5-1	once	.	TRBJ1-2	12	TGCGCCAGCAGCCGGGACACTATCAGCTACACCTTC	CASSRDTISYTF
TRBV25-1	.	TRBD2	TRBJ2-2	16	TGTGCCAGCAGGACTAGCGGGACCGCGAACACCGGGGAGCTGTTTTTT	CASRTSGTANTGELFF
TRBV4-1	.	.	TRBJ1-2	16	TGCGCCAGCAGCCATGAAGGGTTGGTGGGGGCCTATGGCTACACCTTC	CASSHEGLVGAYGYTF
TRBV24-1	.	TRBD2	TRBJ2-1	15	TGTGCCACCAGTGATTTAGGGATAGCGGGAACTGAGCAGTTCTTC	CATSDLGIAGTEQFF
TRBV30	.	TRBD1	TRBJ2-3	13	TGTGCCTGGAGGGGGACAGGGTCAGATACGCAGTATTTT	CAWRGTGSDTQYF
TRBV25-1	.	.	TRBJ2-2	15	TGTGCCAGCGGTGGGGGTTCGGGGTTCACCGGGGAGCTGTTTTTT	CASGGGSGFTGELFF
TRBV30	.	.	TRBJ2-3	15	TGTGCCTGGAGTGCACTAGTCGGGAGCACAGATACGCAGTATTTT	CAWSALVGSTDTQYF
TRBV5-1	.	.	TRBJ2-7	13	TGCGCCAGCAGCTTGGCCGGCACGGGGTCGCAGTACTTC	CASSLAGTGSQYF
TRBV5-1	.	TRBD2	TRBJ2-7	15	TGCGCCAGCAGCCCGGCAAGAGGACTAGCTTACGAGCAGTACTTC	CASSPARGLAYEQYF
TRBV28	.	TRBD1	TRBJ2-1	16	TGTGCCAGCAGTCTCACTCCGGGACAGGTGTACAATGAGCAGTTCTTC	CASSLTPGQVYNEQFF
TRBV11-2	.	TRBD1	TRBJ1-5	15	TGTGCCAGCAGCCGCGGGACAGGGGGTAATCAGCCCCAGCATTTT	CASSRGTGGNQPQHF
TRBV13	.	.	TRBJ2-3	14	TGTGCCAGCAGCACCCGTCGGGGAGGAGATACGCAGTATTTT	CASSTRRGGDTQYF
TRBV5-1	.	.	TRBJ1-2	13	TGCGCCAGCAGCCCGGAGGGAAGCTATGGCTACACCTTC	CASSPEGSYGYTF
TRBV6-4	.	TRBD1	TRBJ1-2	16	TGTGCCAGCAGTGACGGGACAGGGCAGGCTAACTATGGCTACACCTTC	CASSDGTGQANYGYTF
TRBV12-3/TRBV12-4	.	.	TRBJ2-1	12	TGTGCCAGCAGTTTACGGAGGGATGAGCAGTTCTTC	CASSLRRDEQFF
TRBV28	.	.	TRBJ2-7	13	TGTGCCAGCAGAACTAGGGAGCGAGGCGAGCAGTACTTC	CASRTRERGEQYF
TRBV23-1	.	.	TRBJ2-7	9	TGCGCCAGCAGTCCAGGGACACGCTTC	CASSPGTRF
TRBV28	once	.	TRBJ2-5	16	TGTGCCAGCAGTCCTGGACAAACGTGGGACATAGAGACCCAGTACTTC	CASSPGQTWDIETQYF